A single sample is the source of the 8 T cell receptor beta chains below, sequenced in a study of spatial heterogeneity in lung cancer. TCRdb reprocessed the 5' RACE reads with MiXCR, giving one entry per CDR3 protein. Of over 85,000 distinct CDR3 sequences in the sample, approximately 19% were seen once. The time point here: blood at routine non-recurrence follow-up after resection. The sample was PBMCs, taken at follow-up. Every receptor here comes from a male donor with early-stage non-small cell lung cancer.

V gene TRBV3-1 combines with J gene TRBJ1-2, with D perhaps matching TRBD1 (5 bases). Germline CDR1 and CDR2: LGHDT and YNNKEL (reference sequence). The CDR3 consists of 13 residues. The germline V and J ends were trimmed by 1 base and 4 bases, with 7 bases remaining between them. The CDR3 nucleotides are TGTGCCAGCAGCCAAGGGGGCGGCTATGGCTACACCTTC. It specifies CASSQGGGYGYTF.

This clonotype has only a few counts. In DNA, the CDR3 is TGTGCCAGCAGTAAATTCTCAGGACAGGTCTCCTACGAGCAGTACTTC. Amino acid sequence: CASSKFSGQVSYEQYF. V gene TRBV6-5 combines with J gene TRBJ2-7; 7 nucleotides align to TRBD1. Germline CDR1 MNHEY, CDR2 SVGAGI. The CDR3 runs 16 residues. V gave up 5 bases and J gave up 0 bases; unmatched junction bases: 10.

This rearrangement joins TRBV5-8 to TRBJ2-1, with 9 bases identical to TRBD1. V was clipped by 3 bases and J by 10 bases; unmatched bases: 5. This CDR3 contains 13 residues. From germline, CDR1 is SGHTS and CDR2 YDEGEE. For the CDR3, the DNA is TGTGCCAGCAGCTGGGACAGGGCCAGAGAGCAGTTCTTC. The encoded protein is CASSWDRAREQFF.

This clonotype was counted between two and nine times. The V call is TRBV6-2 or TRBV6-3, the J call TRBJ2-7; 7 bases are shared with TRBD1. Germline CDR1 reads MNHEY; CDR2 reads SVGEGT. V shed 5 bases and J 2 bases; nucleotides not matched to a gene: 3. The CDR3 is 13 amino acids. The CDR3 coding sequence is TGTGCCAGCAGTCCGACAGGGACCTACGAGCAGTACGTC. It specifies CASSPTGTYEQYV.

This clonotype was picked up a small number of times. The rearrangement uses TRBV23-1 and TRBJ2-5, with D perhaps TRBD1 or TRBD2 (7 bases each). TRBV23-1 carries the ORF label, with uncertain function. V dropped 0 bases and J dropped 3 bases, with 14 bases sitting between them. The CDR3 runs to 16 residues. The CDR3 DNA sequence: TGCGCCAGCAGTCAATCGCCGACAGGGAGGGAAGAGACCCAGTACTTC. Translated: CASSQSPTGREETQYF.

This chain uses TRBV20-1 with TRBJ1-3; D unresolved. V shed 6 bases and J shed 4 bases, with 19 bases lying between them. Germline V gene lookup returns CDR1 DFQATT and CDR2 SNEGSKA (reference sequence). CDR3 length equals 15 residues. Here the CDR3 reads CSASHHDRPGNTIYF. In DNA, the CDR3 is TGCAGTGCGTCCCACCATGATCGCCCCGGAAACACCATATATTTT.

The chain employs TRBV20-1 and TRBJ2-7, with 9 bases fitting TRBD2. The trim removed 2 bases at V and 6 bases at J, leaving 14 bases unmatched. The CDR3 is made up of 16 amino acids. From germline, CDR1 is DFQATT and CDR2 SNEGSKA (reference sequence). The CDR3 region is CSARPRRGTSTREQYF. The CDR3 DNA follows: TGCAGTGCTAGACCACGGAGAGGGACTAGCACTCGCGAGCAGTACTTC.

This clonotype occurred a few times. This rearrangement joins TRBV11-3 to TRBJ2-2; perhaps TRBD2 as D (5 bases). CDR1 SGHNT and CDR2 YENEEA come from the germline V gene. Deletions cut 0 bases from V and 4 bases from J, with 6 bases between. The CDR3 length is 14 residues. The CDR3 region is CASSLEGSTGELFF. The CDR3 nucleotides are TGTGCCAGCAGCTTAGAGGGGAGCACCGGGGAGCTGTTTTTT.